This paragraph covers one TCR beta chain sequence. The quantity of total RNA per TCR library was 3,000 to 4,500 ng. UMIs incorporating a 6-nucleotide sample barcode were appended by means of template switching. TCRdb reprocessed the 5' RACE reads and keeps a single row for each CDR3 protein, giving no DNA. Its clone listing holds 440,000 or so distinct CDR3 sequences. Whole blood without T cell sorting served as the source of isolated total RNA. The entry originates in a study of monozygotic twins with inflammatory bowel disease. The germline gives CDR1 SEHNR, CDR2 FQNEAQ (reference sequence). This CDR3 region has 14 residues.

The sample taken for sequencing was blood. The V and J genes are TRBV7-9 and TRBJ2-3. The receptor's source is a human donor with ulcerative colitis or Crohn's disease, or a healthy co-twin of an affected twin (not recorded which). CDR3 region: CASSTETATDTQYF. Together with reference TRBV7-9 and TRBJ2-3, the CDR3 gives the full variable domain: DTGVSQNPRHKITKRGQNVTFRCDPISEHNRLYWYRQTLGQGPEFLTYFQNEAQLEKSRLLSDRFSAERPKGSFSTLEIQRTEQGDSAMYLCASSTETATDTQYFGPGTRLTVL.